Given below is one TCR beta chain in context. Its antigen is unidentified. These data are taken from a study of cytomegalovirus exposure and HLA in healthy donors. Overall study results and limits: The authors reported that TCR beta sequences could predict HLA-A and HLA-B alleles. These predictions were accurate for most subjects in the first cohort.

The PCR had 60 Vbeta and 13 Jbeta primers. This table comes from immunoSEQ multiplex PCR, and its TCRdb copy is limited to in-frame clones, with some not included. This table holds roughly 100,000 clones, roughly three quarters found once. This receptor was taken from a male donor in good health and CMV-seronegative. Material: PBMCs.

CDR3 sequence reads: CATRSRGVDEQYF. Here the CDR3 DNA reads TGTGCCACGCGAAGCAGGGGGGTAGACGAGCAGTACTTC. The J gene is TRBJ2-7, the V gene TRBV7-9; tentative D call: TRBD1 (7 bases). Germline V lookup: CDR1 SEHNR, CDR2 FQNEAQ (reference sequence). The CDR3 is 13 residues long. Trimming left V 10 bases short and J 5 bases short, with 18 bases between.